The 14 T cell receptor beta chains below were found in one sample sequenced in a study of cytomegalovirus exposure and HLA in healthy donors. The PCR employed 60 Vbeta primers together with 13 Jbeta primers. TCRdb's copy holds only in-frame clones and misses some; the assay was immunoSEQ multiplex PCR. Of some 200,000 clones in the sample, roughly 80% were seen once. The sequenced sample consisted of PBMCs. These receptors came from a woman younger than 35 in good health and CMV-seronegative.

V usage is TRBV28 and J usage is TRBJ2-7, with 9 nucleotides matching TRBD2. Looked up from germline, CDR1 is MDHEN and CDR2 is SYDVKM. V lost 5 bases to trimming and J lost 2 bases; unmatched junction nucleotides: 13. The CDR3 covers 17 residues. CDR3 in amino acids: CASSQSLGREGPYEQYF. In DNA, the CDR3 is TGTGCCAGCAGTCAGAGTCTGGGGCGGGAGGGCCCCTACGAGCAGTACTTC. The full variable domain, rest sourced from reference TRBV28 and TRBJ2-7, is DVKVTQSSRYLVKRTGEKVFLECVQDMDHENMFWYRQDPGLGLRLIYFSYDVKMKEKGDIPEGYSVSREKKERFSLILESASTNQTSMYLCASSQSLGREGPYEQYFGPGTRLTVT.

V gene TRBV6-5 combines with J gene TRBJ2-7, with 14 bases matching TRBD2. The CDR3 extends over 16 amino acids. Germline CDR1 is MNHEY and CDR2 is SVGAGI. V gave up 4 bases and J gave up 5 bases; unmatched junction bases: 7. DNA of the CDR3: TGTGCCAGCAGTTCCAGGGGACTAGCGGGAGCCGACGAGCAGTACTTC. It codes for CASSSRGLAGADEQYF.

The sample holds one count of this clone. The chain carries TRBV7-3 and TRBJ2-3, with 7 bases lining up with TRBD1. The CDR3 contains 14 residues. Germline V gene sequence: CDR1 SGHTA, CDR2 FQGTGA. With 2 bases clipped from V and 4 bases from J, the junction kept 3 bases outside the gene matches. The CDR3 spells CASSLATGADTQYF. The CDR3 bases are TGTGCCAGCAGCTTAGCTACAGGGGCAGATACGCAGTATTTT. The full variable domain, in which reference TRBV7-3 and TRBJ2-3 provide the parts outside the CDR3, is GAGVSQTPSNKVTEKGKYVELRCDPISGHTALYWYRQSLGQGPEFLIYFQGTGAADDSGLPNDRFFAVRPEGSVSTLKIQRTERGDSAVYLCASSLATGADTQYFGPGTRLTVL.

The rearrangement joins TRBV19 to TRBJ2-7, with no clear D. The germline V and J ends were trimmed by 2 bases and 3 bases, with 8 bases remaining between them. Germline V lookup: CDR1 LNHDA, CDR2 SQIVND (reference sequence). The CDR3 extends over 13 amino acids. The CDR3 protein is CASSITTSYEQYF. CDR3 in DNA: TGTGCCAGTAGTATAACAACAAGCTACGAGCAGTACTTC.

The chain uses TRBV7-9 and TRBJ1-5; TRBD1 is a possible D gene (6 bases). Germline assignment: CDR1 SEHNR and CDR2 FQNEAQ (reference sequence). Trimming pared 3 bases from V and 2 bases from J, leaving 23 bases between. This CDR3 region has 19 residues. In DNA form, the CDR3 reads TGTGCCAGCAGCTTTTCGTCCGGTACAGGGAAAGTCGGCAATCAGCCCCAGCATTTT. Its protein is CASSFSSGTGKVGNQPQHF.

The CDR3 region is CASSPAGGWEQFF. The CDR3 DNA is TGTGCCAGCAGCCCGGCTGGCGGGTGGGAGCAGTTCTTC. The rearrangement joins TRBV5-6 to TRBJ2-1; possibly TRBD2 for D (5 bases). V lost 4 bases to trimming and J lost 10 bases, with 15 bases between them. Germline loops: CDR1 SGHDT, CDR2 YYEEEE. CDR3 length: 13 amino acids.

This clone was picked up a small number of times. V and J are TRBV7-8 and TRBJ2-5; D is unclear. Germline CDR1 SGHVS, CDR2 FQNEAQ. The CDR3 has 16 amino acids. Trimming shortened V by 5 bases and J by 5 bases, and 21 bases separated the two germline ends. The CDR3 bases are TGTGCCAGCAGCCCAAACCGAGCCCGAGGCGGCGAGACCCAGTACTTC. Protein sequence: CASSPNRARGGETQYF.

In its sample, this clone was seen a few times. The chain recombines TRBV18 with TRBJ2-2; 11 positions match TRBD1. The CDR3 is 17 residues long. With V trimmed by 2 bases and J by 3 bases, 5 bases remained unmatched. Germline V gives CDR1 KGHSH, CDR2 LQKENI. The CDR3 loop is CASSPTGTGGYTGELFF. The CDR3 DNA reads as TGTGCCAGCTCACCAACCGGGACAGGGGGTTACACCGGGGAGCTGTTTTTT.

The chain combines TRBV11-2 with TRBJ2-7; 10 nucleotides match TRBD1. Germline V gene sequence: CDR1 SGHAT, CDR2 FQNNGV. This CDR3 comprises 15 residues. V lost 5 bases and J lost 2; bases outside the gene matches: 6. The CDR3 bases are TGTGCCAGCAGCCGCCGGGACAGGGGCGCCTACGAGCAGTACTTC. Translating gives CASSRRDRGAYEQYF.

The chain recombines TRBV21-1 with TRBJ2-7; the DNA was not compared with TRBD2, the D call given in the table. TRBV21-1 is termed a pseudogene. This CDR3 contains 14 residues. The CDR3 DNA follows: TGTGCCAGCAGATTAGCGGGCGGCTCCTACGAGCAGTACTTC. Its protein is CASRLAGGSYEQYF.

The chain employs TRBV6-6 and TRBJ2-7, with TRBD2 matching 9 bases. Germline trimming cut 10 bases from V and 4 bases from J; bases unmatched to any gene: 14. This CDR3 region has 15 residues. CDR1 is MNHNY and CDR2 is SVGAGI in the germline V gene (reference sequence). The CDR3 here is CATCLGAGGPYEQYF. The CDR3 coding sequence is TGTGCCACGTGCCTCGGGGCGGGAGGGCCATACGAGCAGTACTTC.

The chain has TRBV2 and TRBJ2-1; 8 bases are shared with TRBD2. The CDR3 has 16 residues. Unmatched junction bases numbered 11, after V lost 2 bases and J lost 8 bases. CDR1 and CDR2 from the germline V gene are SNHLY and FYNNEI. Here the CDR3 reads CASSEPNRLAMDEQFF. CDR3 nucleotide sequence: TGTGCCAGCAGTGAACCTAACAGACTAGCGATGGATGAGCAGTTCTTC.

The chain has TRBV27 and TRBJ2-7; 15 bases map to TRBD2. V was clipped by 4 bases and J by 7 bases; unmatched bases: 5. Looked up from germline, CDR1 is MNHEY and CDR2 is SMNVEV (reference sequence). The CDR3 is made up of 15 amino acids. The CDR3 region has the DNA TGTGCCAGCAGTTCAGGGACTAGCGGGGGGAGGGAGCAGTACTTC. Amino acids: CASSSGTSGGREQYF.

The chain links TRBV15 to TRBJ2-1; 14 bases fit TRBD2. The V and J ends lost 1 base and 8 bases, in that order; junction bases with no gene match: 4. CDR3 length: 16 amino acids. Germline CDR1 is LNHNV and CDR2 is YYDKDF (reference sequence). This CDR3 is CATSRAGLAGGYEQFF. CDR3 nucleotide sequence: TGTGCCACCAGCAGAGCAGGACTAGCGGGAGGATATGAGCAGTTCTTC.